This entry is about one T cell receptor (beta chain). The data stem from a study of shared clonotypes between healthy human individuals. Germline lookup yields CDR1 LNHDA and CDR2 SQIVND (reference sequence). This CDR3 is 13 amino acids long. With 5 bases clipped from V and 4 bases from J, the junction kept 3 bases outside the gene matches. Deep was the level used in running the assay. This table comes from immunoSEQ multiplex PCR, and its TCRdb copy is limited to in-frame clones, with some not included. The table has 2 million to 2.5 million clones, 93% seen once. Material: naive CD4+ T cells from PBMCs. Documented subset: CD45RA+ positively selected. This TCR derives from a man aged 18 to 30 in good health. Some clones in this sample may be carry-over from other donors' samples. This rearrangement joins TRBV19 to TRBJ1-2, with 8 bases aligning to TRBD1. The CDR3 region has the DNA TGTGCCAGTAGTGTCGGACAGGGCTATGGCTACACCTTC. Translating it yields CASSVGQGYGYTF.